The TCR beta chain described here comes from a study of spatial heterogeneity in lung cancer. Points from the study as a whole: Tumor mutation counts were tracked by expanded intratumoral alpha and beta TCR counts.

In this sample, this clonotype turned up many times. Its target is unknown. Germline V gene data show CDR1 as MNHNS and CDR2 as SASEGT. The CDR3 sequence is 13 residues long. Trimming pared 6 bases from V and 8 bases from J, leaving 15 bases between. Time point indicated: sample taken at primary tumor resection. The roughly 79 donors had untreated early-stage non-small cell lung cancer. MiXCR, applied by TCRdb to the 5' RACE reads, yields one record per CDR3 protein. The sample includes 12,000 to 15,000 distinct CDR3 sequences, about 4.4% of them seen just once. This receptor was identified in a female donor with early-stage non-small cell lung cancer. The rearrangement links TRBV6-1 to TRBJ2-3; D not certain. The sequencing here drew on lung tumor tissue, taken at surgery. CDR3 sequence: CASRGEVGGTQYF. The CDR3 bases are TGTGCCAGCAGAGGAGAGGTCGGCGGTACGCAGTATTTT.